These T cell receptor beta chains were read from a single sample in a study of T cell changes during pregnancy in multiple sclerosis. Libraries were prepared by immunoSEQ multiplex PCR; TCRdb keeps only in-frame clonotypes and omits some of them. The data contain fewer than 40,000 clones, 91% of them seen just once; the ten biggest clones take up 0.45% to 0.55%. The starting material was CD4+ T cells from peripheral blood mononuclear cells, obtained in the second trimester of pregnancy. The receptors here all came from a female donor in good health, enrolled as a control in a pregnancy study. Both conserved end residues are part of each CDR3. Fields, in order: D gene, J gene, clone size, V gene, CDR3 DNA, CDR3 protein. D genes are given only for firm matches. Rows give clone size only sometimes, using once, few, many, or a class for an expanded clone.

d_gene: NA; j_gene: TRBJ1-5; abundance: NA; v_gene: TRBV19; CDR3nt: TGTGCCAGTAGTATAGATGGAGGGGAGCCCCAGCATTTT; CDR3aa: CASSIDGGEPQHF
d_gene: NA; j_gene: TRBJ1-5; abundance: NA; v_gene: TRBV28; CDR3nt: TGTGCCAGCATTAGGGAGATCGGGCAGCCCCAGCATTTT; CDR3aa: CASIREIGQPQHF
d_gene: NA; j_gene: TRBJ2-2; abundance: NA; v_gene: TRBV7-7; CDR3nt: TGTGCTAGCAGCTTAGCCTTCGAGTCCGGGGAGCTGTTTTTT; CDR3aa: CASSLAFESGELFF
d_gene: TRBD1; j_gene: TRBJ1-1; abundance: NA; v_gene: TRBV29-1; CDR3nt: TGCAGCGTTGAACAACAGGGGCTTTTGGAGACTGAAGCTTTCTTT; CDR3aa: CSVEQQGLLETEAFF
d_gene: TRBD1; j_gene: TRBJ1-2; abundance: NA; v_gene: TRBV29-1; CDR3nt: TGCAGCGTAGGCGGACAGGTGGTTGGCTACACCTTC; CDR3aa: CSVGGQVVGYTF
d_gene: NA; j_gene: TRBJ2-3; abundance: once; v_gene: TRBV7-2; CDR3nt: TGTGCCAGCAGCTTAGATACTAGCACAGATACGCAGTATTTT; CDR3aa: CASSLDTSTDTQYF
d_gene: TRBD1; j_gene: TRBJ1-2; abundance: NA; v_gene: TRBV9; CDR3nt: TGTGCCAGCAGACAACAGGGGGCGAACTATGGCTACACCTTC; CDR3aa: CASRQQGANYGYTF
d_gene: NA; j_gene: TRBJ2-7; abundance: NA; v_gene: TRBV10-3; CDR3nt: TGTGCCACCAGTTCCAGGGGCACCTACGAGCAGTACTTC; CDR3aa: CATSSRGTYEQYF
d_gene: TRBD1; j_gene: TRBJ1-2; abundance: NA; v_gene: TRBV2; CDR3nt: TGTGCCAGACAATCATCACGAGACAGGGACGGCTACACCTTC; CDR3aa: CARQSSRDRDGYTF
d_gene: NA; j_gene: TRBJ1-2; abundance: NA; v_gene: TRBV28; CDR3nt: TGTGCCAGCAGTTTAACGGGGGTTAACTATGGCTACACCTTC; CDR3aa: CASSLTGVNYGYTF
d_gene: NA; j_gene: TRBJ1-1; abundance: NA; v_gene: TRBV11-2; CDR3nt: TGTGCCAGCAGCTTACAGAACACTGAAGCTTTCTTT; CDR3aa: CASSLQNTEAFF
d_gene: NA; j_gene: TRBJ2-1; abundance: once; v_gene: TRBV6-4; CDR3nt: TGTGCCAGCAGTGAGCTGAGCGGATCCTACAATGAGCAGTTCTTC; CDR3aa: CASSELSGSYNEQFF
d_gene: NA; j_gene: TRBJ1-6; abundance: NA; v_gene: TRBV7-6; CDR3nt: TGTGCCAGCAGCCAAAACGGCCGGGGAGGGTCACCCCTCCACTTT; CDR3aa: CASSQNGRGGSPLHF
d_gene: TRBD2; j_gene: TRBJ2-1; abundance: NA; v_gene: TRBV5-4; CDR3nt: TGTGCCAGCAGCTTGGTTCTAGCGGGAGGGGGTAATGAGCAGTTCTTC; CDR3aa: CASSLVLAGGGNEQFF
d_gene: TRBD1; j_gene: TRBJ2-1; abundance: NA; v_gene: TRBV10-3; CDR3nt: TGTGCCATCAGGACGGGACAGGGGGCGCGTGGTGAGCAGTTCTTC; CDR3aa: CAIRTGQGARGEQFF
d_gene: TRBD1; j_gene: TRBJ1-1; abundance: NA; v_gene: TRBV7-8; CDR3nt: TGTGCCAGCAGCCAACAGGGACAGGGGGGGGCCACTGAAGCTTTCTTT; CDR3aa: CASSQQGQGGATEAFF
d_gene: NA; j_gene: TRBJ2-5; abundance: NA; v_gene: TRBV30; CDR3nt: TGTGCCTGGTTGGGGGGGGCGGAAGAGACCCAGTACTTC; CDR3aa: CAWLGGAEETQYF
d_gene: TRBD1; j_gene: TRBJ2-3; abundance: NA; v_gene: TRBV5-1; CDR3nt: TGCGCCAGCAGCTTGGTTTCAGGGGGCGCAACAGATACGCAGTATTTT; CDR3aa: CASSLVSGGATDTQYF
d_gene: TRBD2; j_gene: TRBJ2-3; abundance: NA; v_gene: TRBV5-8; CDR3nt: TGTGCCAGCAGCCTGGGACTAGCGGGTCGCACAGATACGCAGTATTTT; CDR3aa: CASSLGLAGRTDTQYF
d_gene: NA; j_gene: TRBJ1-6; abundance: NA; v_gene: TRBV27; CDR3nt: TGTGCCAGCAGTTTATGGGCCCGGTCTAATTCACCCCTCCACTTT; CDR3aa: CASSLWARSNSPLHF
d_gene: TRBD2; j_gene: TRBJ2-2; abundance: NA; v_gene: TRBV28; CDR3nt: TGTGCCAGCAGTTTGACCCGGGAGGCCGGGGAGCTGTTTTTT; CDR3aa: CASSLTREAGELFF
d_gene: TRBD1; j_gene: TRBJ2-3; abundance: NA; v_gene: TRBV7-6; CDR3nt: TGTGCCAGCAGCTTAGGCGGGACAGGGGTCGCAGATACGCAGTATTTT; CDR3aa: CASSLGGTGVADTQYF
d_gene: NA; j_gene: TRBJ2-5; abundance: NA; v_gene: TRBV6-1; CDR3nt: TGTGCCAGCAGCCTCGGGGGTCAGGAGACCCAGTACTTC; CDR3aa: CASSLGGQETQYF
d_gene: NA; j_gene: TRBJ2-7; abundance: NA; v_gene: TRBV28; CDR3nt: TGTGCCAGCAGTTTAGACGGGGTGGGTCCCTACGAGCAGTACTTC; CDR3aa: CASSLDGVGPYEQYF
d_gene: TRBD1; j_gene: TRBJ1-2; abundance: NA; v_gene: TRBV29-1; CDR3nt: TGCAGCGGGGGGACAGAGGGCTACACCTTC; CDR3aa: CSGGTEGYTF
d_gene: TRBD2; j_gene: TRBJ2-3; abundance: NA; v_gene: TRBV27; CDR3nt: TGTGCCAGCAGTTTAACTAGCGGCACAGATACGCAGTATTTT; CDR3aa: CASSLTSGTDTQYF
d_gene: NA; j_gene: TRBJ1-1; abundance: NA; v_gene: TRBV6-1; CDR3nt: TGTGCCAGCACGGTCGGGGATAGGGACACTGAAGCTTTCTTT; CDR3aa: CASTVGDRDTEAFF
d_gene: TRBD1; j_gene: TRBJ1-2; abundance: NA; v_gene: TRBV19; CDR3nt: TGTGCCAGTTGTCCGAGACAGGGGGCGGCTAACTATGGCTACACCTTC; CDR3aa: CASCPRQGAANYGYTF
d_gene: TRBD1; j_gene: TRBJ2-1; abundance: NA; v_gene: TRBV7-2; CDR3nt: TGTGCCAGCAGCTCTAGATTCGAGGGGGCTGAGCAGTTCTTC; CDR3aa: CASSSRFEGAEQFF
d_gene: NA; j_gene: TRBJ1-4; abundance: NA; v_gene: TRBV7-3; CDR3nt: TGTACCAGCAGCCCATCGGGTGCGCAGGGTGAAAAACTGTTTTTT; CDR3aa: CTSSPSGAQGEKLFF
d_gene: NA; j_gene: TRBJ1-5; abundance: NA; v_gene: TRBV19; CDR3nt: TGTGCCAGTAGTAGTCTACAGATTAGCAATCAGCCCCAGCATTTT; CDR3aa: CASSSLQISNQPQHF
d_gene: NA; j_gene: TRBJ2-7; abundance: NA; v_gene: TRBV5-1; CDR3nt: TGCGCCAGCAGCTTGGGCGCTGGAGGGGACTCCTACGAGCAGTACTTC; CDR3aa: CASSLGAGGDSYEQYF
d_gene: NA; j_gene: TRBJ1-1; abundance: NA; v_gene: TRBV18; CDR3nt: TGTGCCAGCTCACCTCGAACAGGTCTGTTTACTGAAGCTTTCTTT; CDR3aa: CASSPRTGLFTEAFF
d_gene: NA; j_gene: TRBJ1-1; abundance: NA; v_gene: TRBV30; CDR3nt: TGTGCCTGGTCGAGGGGGGGATACACTGAAGCTTTCTTT; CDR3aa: CAWSRGGYTEAFF
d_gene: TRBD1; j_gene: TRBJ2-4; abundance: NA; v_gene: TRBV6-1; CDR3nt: TGTGCCAGCAGTCTCAAACAGGGGGCCGGGGACATTCAGTACTTC; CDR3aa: CASSLKQGAGDIQYF
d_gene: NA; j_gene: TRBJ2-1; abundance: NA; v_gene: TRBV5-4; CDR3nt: TGTGCCAGCAGCTTGGACTGGACTTCTTACAATAATGAGCAGTTCTTC; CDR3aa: CASSLDWTSYNNEQFF
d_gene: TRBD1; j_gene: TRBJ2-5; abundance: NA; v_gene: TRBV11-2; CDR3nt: TGTGCCAGCAGCTTCGGCGGGGGGACAGGGGGTTACCAAGAGACCCAGTACTTC; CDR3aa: CASSFGGGTGGYQETQYF
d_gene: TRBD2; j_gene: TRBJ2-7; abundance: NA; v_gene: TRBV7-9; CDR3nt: TGTGCCAGCAGCTTAGTCACCGGGACTAACTACGAGCAGTACTTC; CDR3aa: CASSLVTGTNYEQYF
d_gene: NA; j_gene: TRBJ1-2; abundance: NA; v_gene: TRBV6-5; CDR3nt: TGTGCCAGCAGTTACTCGAGCAGGCACTATGGCTACACCTTC; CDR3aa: CASSYSSRHYGYTF
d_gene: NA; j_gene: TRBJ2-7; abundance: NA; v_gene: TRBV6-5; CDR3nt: TGTGCCAGCTCACGAGGGTGGGGGGCCTACGAGCAGTACTTC; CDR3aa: CASSRGWGAYEQYF
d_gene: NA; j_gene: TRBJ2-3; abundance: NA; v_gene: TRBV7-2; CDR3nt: TGTGCCAGCAGCCCTTTCACAGATACGCAGTATTTT; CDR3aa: CASSPFTDTQYF
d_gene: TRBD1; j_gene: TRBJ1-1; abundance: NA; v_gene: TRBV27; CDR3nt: TGTGCCAGCAGGGGACAGGGGATTAACACTGAAGCTTTCTTT; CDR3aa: CASRGQGINTEAFF
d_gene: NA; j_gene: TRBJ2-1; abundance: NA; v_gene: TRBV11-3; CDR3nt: TGTGCCAGCAGCTTAGGGAACCAGGAATCGCAGTTCTTC; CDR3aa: CASSLGNQESQFF
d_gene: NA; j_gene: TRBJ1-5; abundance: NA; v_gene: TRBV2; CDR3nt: TGTGCCAGCAGTTCCAGGGTTACGAGCAATCAGCCCCAGCATTTT; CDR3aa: CASSSRVTSNQPQHF
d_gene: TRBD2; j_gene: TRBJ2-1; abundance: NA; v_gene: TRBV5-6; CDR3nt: TGTGCCAGCAGCTCTTACACCGGGACTAGGGGGTTTGAGCAGTTCTTC; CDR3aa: CASSSYTGTRGFEQFF
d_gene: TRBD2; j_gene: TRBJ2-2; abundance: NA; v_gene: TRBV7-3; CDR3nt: TGTGCCAGCAGCCCCTCCGGGGGGGACACCGGGGAGCTGTTTTTT; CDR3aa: CASSPSGGDTGELFF